The 8 T cell receptor beta chains in this list originate from one sample, sequenced in a study of human thymus T cells. Assay: immunoSEQ multiplex PCR; the TCRdb copy retains only in-frame clones and omits some. The table records 60,000 to 75,000 clones, around 95% of them present only once. It was from resections taken during corrective heart surgery that the thymus tissue came. Sequencing used thymus tissue. The receptors come from a girl under three years old with a congenital heart defect but otherwise immunologically healthy.

This clone was counted once. The CDR3 protein is CASSTSGLGNEQFF. CDR3 nucleotide sequence: TGTGCCAGCAGCACCTCAGGACTAGGCAATGAGCAGTTCTTC. J is TRBJ2-1 and V is TRBV9, with TRBD2 matching 7 bases. This CDR3 region has 14 residues. The trim removed 4 bases at V and 6 bases at J, leaving 7 bases unmatched. CDR1 SGDLS and CDR2 YYNGEE come from the germline V gene. The full variable domain, rest sourced from reference TRBV9 and TRBJ2-1, is DSGVTQTPKHLITATGQRVTLRCSPRSGDLSVYWYQQSLDQGLQFLIQYYNGEERAKGNILERFSAQQFPDLHSELNLSSLELGDSALYFCASSTSGLGNEQFFGPGTRLTVL.

The chain carries TRBV6-4 and TRBJ2-3; D is uncertain. The V end lost 2 bases, the J end lost 0 bases, and 12 bases lay between the germline ends. Germline V lookup: CDR1 MRHNA, CDR2 SNTAGT. The CDR3 contains 16 residues. The CDR3 DNA is TGTGCCAGCAGTGACGGTGTCGGTTCTAGCACAGATACGCAGTATTTT. It codes for CASSDGVGSSTDTQYF.

The CDR3 region has the DNA TGTGCCAGCAGCGTGTTAAGGGGGCAGGACAATGAGCAGTTCTTC. Its protein is CASSVLRGQDNEQFF. V is TRBV5-8 and J is TRBJ2-1, with TRBD1 identical over 7 bases. The ends lost 4 bases at V and 5 bases at J; junction bases unmatched: 9. Germline-derived CDR1 and CDR2 are SGHTS and YDEGEE. The CDR3 totals 15 residues.

V gene TRBV6-1 combines with J gene TRBJ2-1; possibly TRBD2 for D (5 bases). The CDR3 extends over 12 amino acids. V was clipped by 7 bases and J by 8 bases, with 12 bases between them. Germline CDR1 reads MNHNS; CDR2 reads SASEGT. CDR3 DNA: TGTGCCAGCAAGCGGTATGGGGATGAGCAGTTCTTC. Translating it yields CASKRYGDEQFF.

The CDR3 region is CATSREGTDYGYTF. The DNA of the CDR3 is TGTGCCACCAGCAGAGAAGGGACGGATTATGGCTACACCTTC. The chain links TRBV15 to TRBJ1-2; a weak D match, TRBD1 (5 bases). This CDR3 spans 14 amino acids. V was trimmed by 0 bases and J by 5 bases, leaving 10 bases between them. Germline values: CDR1 LNHNV, CDR2 YYDKDF (reference sequence). Together with reference TRBV15 and TRBJ1-2, the CDR3 gives the full variable domain: DAMVIQNPRYQVTQFGKPVTLSCSQTLNHNVMYWYQQKSSQAPKLLFHYYDKDFNNEADTPDNFQSRRPNTSFCFLDIRSPGLGDTAMYLCATSREGTDYGYTFGSGTRLTVV.

The V and J genes are TRBV30 and TRBJ2-7; D gene ambiguous. The CDR3 consists of 15 residues. Germline V lookup: CDR1 GTSNPN, CDR2 SVGIG (reference sequence). V shed 0 bases and J shed 3 bases, with 15 bases lying between them. Here the CDR3 reads CAWSVYPSVNYEQYF. The CDR3 bases are TGTGCCTGGAGTGTATACCCGTCAGTCAACTACGAGCAGTACTTC.

J is TRBJ2-1 and V is TRBV15; 13 bases are a match to TRBD2. The CDR3 runs 16 residues. V lost 5 bases, J lost 9 bases, and 10 bases stayed unmatched. The germline CDR1 and CDR2 sequences are LNHNV and YYDKDF (reference sequence). The CDR3 nucleotides are TGTGCCACCAGCCATATCGGACTAGCGGGAGTTGGTGAGCAGTTCTTC. This encodes CATSHIGLAGVGEQFF.

This clone was seen just once. The rearrangement uses TRBV4-3 and TRBJ1-3; D gene unclear. The CDR3 is made up of 15 amino acids. Looked up from germline, CDR1 is LGHNA and CDR2 is YSLEER. The V end lost 3 bases, the J end lost 0 bases, and 9 bases lay between the germline ends. The chain's CDR3 is CASSQQHSSGNTIYF. DNA of the CDR3: TGCGCCAGCAGCCAGCAACACAGCTCTGGAAACACCATATATTTT.